These 21 T cell receptor beta chains were sequenced from one sample in a study of blood T cell repertoires in COVID-19. Some clones are missing from TCRdb's copy, which holds only in-frame ones; the method was immunoSEQ multiplex PCR. The sample lists roughly 330,000 clones; 75% to 90% were seen once. The sample taken for sequencing was PBMCs or T cells enriched from blood (not recorded which). These TCRs come from a man aged 25-45 years who had recovered from COVID-19.

The V gene is TRBV5-6, the J gene TRBJ2-7; the D gene is possibly TRBD2 (5 bases). The germline V and J ends were trimmed by 0 bases and 3 bases, with 10 bases remaining between them. Germline loops: CDR1 SGHDT, CDR2 YYEEEE. The CDR3 runs to 14 residues. The CDR3 here is CASSLVGEGYEQYF. The CDR3 DNA reads as TGTGCCAGCAGCTTGGTCGGGGAAGGCTACGAGCAGTACTTC.

This chain joins TRBV2 and TRBJ1-5, with a tentative D call TRBD1 (5 bases). There are 16 residues in the CDR3. V was shortened by 3 bases and J by 2 bases, with 14 bases between the two germline ends. CDR1 is SNHLY and CDR2 is FYNNEI in the germline V gene. The CDR3 protein is CASSEAGKKGNQPQHF. As DNA, the CDR3 is TGTGCCAGCAGTGAGGCAGGGAAGAAGGGCAATCAGCCCCAGCATTTT.

This clone was found a few times. The rearrangement links TRBV19 to TRBJ2-7; 9 bases are a match to TRBD1. The CDR3 is 15 amino acids. V lost 6 bases to trimming and J lost 0 bases; unmatched junction nucleotides: 6. Per the germline V gene, CDR1 is LNHDA and CDR2 is SQIVND (reference sequence). This chain's CDR3 is CASRQDRGGSYEQYF. The CDR3 nucleotides read TGTGCCAGTAGACAAGACAGGGGGGGCTCCTACGAGCAGTACTTC.

V gene TRBV3-1 (or the pseudogene TRBV3-2) combines with J gene TRBJ1-1; D is uncertain. Trimming pared 3 bases from V and 2 bases from J, leaving 10 bases between. The CDR3 covers 14 residues. Per the germline V gene, CDR1 is LGHDT and CDR2 is YNNKEL (reference sequence). This CDR3 reads CASSHRQANTEAFF. In nucleotides, the CDR3 is TGTGCCAGCAGCCATAGACAAGCCAACACTGAAGCTTTCTTT.

The chain has TRBV7-7 and TRBJ2-1, with TRBD2 identical over 14 bases. The germline V gene encodes CDR1 SSHAT and CDR2 FNYEAQ (reference sequence). The CDR3 is 21 amino acids. V trimming: 1 base; J trimming: 0 bases; junction bases outside the gene matches: 11. The CDR3 protein is CASSLGTSGGPDPSSYNEQFF. In DNA, the CDR3 is TGTGCCAGCAGCTTAGGGACTAGCGGGGGGCCCGACCCGAGCTCCTACAATGAGCAGTTCTTC.

This chain links TRBV29-1 with TRBJ2-7, with 7 positions matching TRBD1. Germline values: CDR1 SQVTM, CDR2 ANQGSEA. This CDR3 comprises 12 residues. V gave up 6 bases and J gave up 2 bases; unmatched junction bases: 4. The CDR3 loop is CSVGDSPYEQYF. For the CDR3, the DNA is TGCAGCGTGGGGGACAGTCCCTACGAGCAGTACTTC.

This clone was seen a handful of times. CDR3 sequence (DNA): TGTGCCAGCAGCTTGGGTGAATGGAGCGAGCAGTACTTC. This codes for CASSLGEWSEQYF. The genes are TRBV5-6 and TRBJ2-7, with D hard to call. V was clipped by 0 bases and J by 6 bases, with 10 bases between them. This CDR3 comprises 13 residues. Germline V gene data show CDR1 as SGHDT and CDR2 as YYEEEE.

This clone has a handful of counts. This chain links TRBV5-1 with TRBJ1-6; 7 bases align to TRBD1. Per germline, CDR1 SGHRS and CDR2 YFSETQ. The CDR3 is made up of 15 amino acids. V trimming: 2 bases; J trimming: 7 bases; junction bases outside the gene matches: 6. CDR3 amino acids: CASSLPGGGNSPLHF. The CDR3 bases are TGCGCCAGCAGCTTACCAGGGGGTGGGAATTCACCCCTCCACTTT.

The V gene is TRBV19, the J gene TRBJ1-2; TRBD1 matches at 7 bases. This CDR3 region has 16 residues. Germline lookup yields CDR1 LNHDA and CDR2 SQIVND (reference sequence). The junction had 9 bases not matched to a gene; V was cut back by 5 bases and J by 0 bases. This CDR3 reads CASSSPRDRANYGYTF. The CDR3 DNA reads TGTGCCAGTAGTTCTCCCCGGGACAGAGCTAACTATGGCTACACCTTC.

J is TRBJ1-2 and V is TRBV13; 9 bases align to TRBD1. This CDR3 is built from 15 residues. From germline, CDR1 is PRHDT and CDR2 FYEKMQ (reference sequence). With 4 bases clipped from V and 5 bases from J, the junction kept 8 bases outside the gene matches. This CDR3 is CASSWTGAAVYGYTF. CDR3 DNA sequence: TGTGCCAGCAGCTGGACAGGGGCGGCGGTTTATGGCTACACCTTC.

This chain uses TRBV9 with TRBJ2-5; 13 bases are a match to TRBD2. The V and J ends lost 3 bases and 4 bases, in that order; junction bases with no gene match: 3. The CDR3 length is 15 residues. The germline CDR1 and CDR2 sequences are SGDLS and YYNGEE. In DNA form, the CDR3 reads TGTGCCAGCAGCGCGGGACTAGCGGGGCTAGAGACCCAGTACTTC. It is translated as CASSAGLAGLETQYF.

The DNA for the CDR3 is TGTGCCAGCAGTTGGGGACAGGGCGACACTGAAGCTTTCTTT. Amino acid sequence: CASSWGQGDTEAFF. The V gene is TRBV6-5, the J gene TRBJ1-1, with 9 bases aligning to TRBD1. The CDR3 covers 14 residues. After removal of 4 bases from V and 3 bases from J, the junction contained 3 bases not matched to a gene. Germline V CDR1 and CDR2: MNHEY, SVGAGI.

J is TRBJ1-1 and V is TRBV2; D gene unclear. The germline gives CDR1 SNHLY, CDR2 FYNNEI. V dropped 3 bases and J dropped 3 bases, with 8 bases sitting between them. This CDR3 comprises 13 residues. CDR3 protein: CASSDWQYTEAFF. In DNA form, the CDR3 reads TGTGCCAGCAGTGATTGGCAGTACACTGAAGCTTTCTTT.

The chain has TRBV18 and TRBJ1-4; unclear D gene. This CDR3 is built from 11 residues. Germline V gene data show CDR1 as KGHSH and CDR2 as LQKENI. Trimming shortened V by 5 bases and J by 6 bases, and 4 bases separated the two germline ends. The CDR3 is CASSSDEKLFF. DNA of the CDR3: TGTGCCAGCTCATCCGATGAAAAACTGTTTTTT.

This chain links TRBV11-3 with TRBJ1-1; 11 bases are a match to TRBD1. Germline-derived CDR1 and CDR2 are SGHNT and YENEEA. This CDR3 spans 16 amino acids. V shed 5 bases, J shed 5 bases, and the junction held 10 bases outside the gene matches. The CDR3 DNA follows: TGTGCCAGCAGCCTGGGACAGGGGGGAAAGGGGACTGAAGCTTTCTTT. As protein: CASSLGQGGKGTEAFF.

The chain is built from TRBV27 and TRBJ1-5, with no clear D. Trimming removed 3 bases at V and 7 bases at J, with 16 bases between. This CDR3 contains 15 residues. CDR1 and CDR2 from the germline V gene are MNHEY and SMNVEV (reference sequence). The CDR3 loop reads CASSFRPGEVQPQHF. The CDR3, as DNA: TGTGCCAGCAGTTTTCGGCCCGGGGAGGTGCAGCCCCAGCATTTT.

A remark on this clone: Other DNA sequences of this sample code for an identical CDR3. The chain joins TRBV3-1 (or the pseudogene TRBV3-2) to TRBJ2-7; 10 bases align to TRBD1. Per germline, CDR1 LGHDT and CDR2 YNNKEL (reference sequence). The V and J ends lost 4 bases and 2 bases, in that order; junction bases with no gene match: 2. CDR3 length: 14 residues. CDR3 residues: CASSLGQGAYEQYF. CDR3 coding DNA: TGTGCCAGCAGCCTCGGACAGGGGGCCTACGAGCAGTACTTC.

This chain joins TRBV13 and TRBJ1-1, with 12 bases that match TRBD1. Germline CDR1 is PRHDT and CDR2 is FYEKMQ (reference sequence). V lost 4 bases to trimming and J lost 3 bases; unmatched junction nucleotides: 12. The CDR3 runs 18 residues. The CDR3 is CASSYTRGTGGAYTEAFF. The CDR3, as DNA: TGTGCCAGCAGCTACACCCGTGGGACAGGGGGCGCGTACACTGAAGCTTTCTTT.

Concerning this clone itself: Other DNA sequences in the sample encode the same CDR3. V usage is TRBV6-5 and J usage is TRBJ1-2; no firm D call. Trimming removed 4 bases from V and 4 bases from J, with 10 bases in between. Germline assignment: CDR1 MNHEY and CDR2 SVGAGI. The CDR3 totals 13 residues. CDR3 residues: CASSSREGYGYTF. For the CDR3, the DNA is TGTGCCAGCAGTTCTAGGGAGGGCTATGGCTACACCTTC.

The J gene is TRBJ1-6, the V gene TRBV4-1, with D unresolved. This CDR3 has 14 residues. Trimming shortened V by 1 base and J by 11 bases, and 12 bases separated the two germline ends. Germline lookup yields CDR1 MGHRA and CDR2 YSYEKL. CDR3 coding DNA: TGCGCCAGCAGCCAAGTACAGAAGATTACACCCCTCCACTTT. This codes for CASSQVQKITPLHF.

This clone was counted a single time. This sequence joins TRBV28 and TRBJ1-3; the match to TRBD1 covers 7 bases. Looked up from germline, CDR1 is MDHEN and CDR2 is SYDVKM. Unmatched junction bases numbered 9, after V lost 5 bases and J lost 8 bases. The CDR3 totals 14 residues. CDR3 residues: CASSRGTAGDTIYF. In DNA, the CDR3 is TGTGCCAGCAGTCGAGGGACAGCCGGAGACACCATATATTTT.